This TCR beta chain was retrieved from a study of cytomegalovirus exposure and HLA in healthy donors (TCRdb year 2017). Study-level background: An earlier analysis of 550 to 700 of the donors reported more than 250 Gb of sequence data and 117 million unique TCR beta sequences from about 179 million T cells. To predict cytomegalovirus infection status, the study combined high-throughput TCR immunosequencing, statistical association of individual TCRs with disease status, and machine learning. Class I and class II HLA loci were covered by the typing at four-digit resolution. An early release that covered more than 550 HLA-typed donors contained about 300 gigabases of sequencing data and around 80 million unique TCR sequences. In a later analysis, previously published TCR beta repertoires from 550 to 750 donors were re-analyzed and high-resolution HLA genotyping was added so that TCR occurrence patterns could be studied. Using immunosequencing, the study profiled T cell repertoires from 550 to 750 subjects and related those repertoires to cytomegalovirus serostatus. All discovery cohort repertoires had been generated using a single sequencing platform. A separate validation cohort of approximately 130 different subjects was used in addition to the roughly 640-subject first cohort. Typing coverage differed by locus: A, B, C, DRB1 and DQB1 were typed in about 629-640 donors, DQA1 in about 560, DPA1 in 600 to 610, and DPB1 in 400 to 490. Roughly 5 DR-DQ haplotypes were handled as single units for association and clustering, since linkage in the cohort was strong. Rather than using new phenotypic data, the later analysis identified candidate immune exposures from TCR beta sequences and from how often those sequences occurred across donors. Of the 350 to 400 genotyped donors, 65% to 90% fell in the genetic ancestry cluster associated with self-reported Caucasian donors. The study aimed to test whether cataloging public T cell receptors could reveal signatures of past pathogen exposure. A later genetic analysis used genome-wide SNP genotypes for about 60% of the roughly 670 donors, treating that subset as a discovery cohort. In an earlier analysis of a few hundred of the donors, high-throughput TCR beta sequencing was used to judge whether each TCR beta V gene segment behaved as functional or pseudogenic. Donor age, sex, ethnicity and CMV serostatus were compiled together with the repertoire data. On average, roughly 250,000 unique TCR beta nucleotide sequences were sequenced per donor among roughly 430 genotyped donors of the cohort, with around 19% of those sequences being non-productive.

The CDR3 numbers 15 residues from cysteine through phenylalanine. The DNA shown is the 45-base CDR3, in frame from base 1. For this chain, trimming is 0 bases at the V end and 13 bases at the J end, and the number of junction bases without a gene match is 15. Per the germline V gene, SGHRS is the CDR1 and YFSETQ is the CDR2. This clone was picked up a small number of times. Its antigen remains unidentified. No base qualities exist here, and no much larger clone lies one base off it. The cohort comprised around 690 healthy bone marrow donors. All cohort members were sampled while nominally healthy, although unrecorded immune exposures were likely present. The donor was CMV seropositive and was included in the group of 250 to 350 seropositive cohort members. Each donor provided a peripheral blood sample, and peripheral blood mononuclear cells were used for TCR beta sequencing. Genomic DNA extraction from the blood cell samples was performed with the Qiagen DNeasy Blood Extraction Kit.

The library came from the immunoSEQ multiplex PCR assay. For the multiplex PCR, a mixture combining 60 forward primers for TCR Vbeta segments and 13 reverse primers for TCR Jbeta segments was used. The CDR3 region of rearranged TCR beta genes was amplified from genomic DNA by a multiplex PCR assay. Amplified TCR beta libraries were sequenced as 87-base-pair reads on the Illumina HiSeq System. Concerning the study's data processing: In a later analysis, some 80 million unique TCR beta chains were counted across the 500 to 850 repertoires, and some 10 million of these chains were shared by at least two donors. Raw reads were error-corrected and collapsed into unique sequences by a nearest-neighbor algorithm in which closely related sequences were merged to remove PCR and sequencing errors. CDR3 sequences were aligned to IMGT reference sequences to assign V, D and J gene segments. For a sequence to be retained, at least a six-nucleotide match to both a V gene segment and a J gene segment was required. Rearrangements were classified as productive when the CDR3 lacked stop codons and remained in frame with V and J, and all other rearrangements were classified as non-productive. CDR3 was defined by IMGT convention, running from the second conserved V-encoded cysteine to the conserved J-encoded phenylalanine. The earlier analysis of some 580 of the donors excluded any sequence lacking an unambiguous match to a single V gene segment. In an earlier analysis of 587 of the donors, a V segment was called functional when productive rearrangements were above 56.7%, and segregating when the standard deviation between donors exceeded 5%. A statistical classification framework was built for diagnosing cytomegalovirus status from the catalog of TCR beta chain sequences. In a later analysis, V and J genes were assigned by comparing TCR nucleotide sequences against IMGT/GENE-DB human TR gene sequences. The TCRdist pipeline was used in a later analysis to assign CDR3 sequences and most-parsimonious VDJ recombination scenarios. In a later analysis, each TCR beta chain was defined by its CDR3 amino acid sequence together with its V-gene family, and reads lacking a unique V-gene family were excluded. To address suspected cross-contamination and a sequencing artifact, a later analysis removed approximately 600 highly shared, low-generation-probability nucleotide sequences. For each public chain, a later analysis derived a clonal expansion index from normalized ranks of inferred template counts within each repertoire. In a later analysis, generation probabilities were computed using a VDJ recombination model fitted to out-of-frame rearrangements, and the results were checked against IGoR. In a later analysis, hypergeometric tests were used to score TCR-TCR, TCR-HLA and TCR-CMV co-occurrence, with a repertoire-size bias correction applied to TCR pairs. To estimate false discovery rates, a later analysis permuted the HLA or CMV assignments 20 times. In a later analysis, co-occurring TCRs were grouped with DBSCAN, and TCRdist sequence similarity was added when clustering was performed within HLA-allele-positive subsets. Co-occurrence clustering excluded repertoires with fewer than 30,000 or more than 120,000 public chains, plus five with anomalous nucleotide sharing. The clones in this table, taken by TCRdb from immuneACCESS, are in-frame only. Not every clone is retained; where verified, under half of the shortfall comes from an unresolved V gene, and the cause of the rest is unknown. The D gene and trimming were derived from the DNA, and the V and J assignments and clone size from that table. This sample comprises about 170,000 clones, approximately 70% of them detected only once. The top ten constitute 5.4% of the sample.

Paper-wide results and their limitations: It was suggested by the authors that the approach could potentially be generalized to other disease states and immunological phenotypes. V-gene and J-gene trimming of TCR beta chains was associated with a missense DCLRE1C variant in a later genetic analysis, and the association was replicated in an independent cohort. A cluster of highly shared sequence variants was judged likely to represent a technical artifact of the sequencing pipeline. Because counts were too low, about 18 rarely observed V segments, including chromosome 9 orphons, were left out of the earlier analysis of a few hundred of the donors. Roughly uniform sequencing depth across donors was assumed in presence/absence analyses, although this assumption may not hold. Most TCR sequences were observed very rarely across donors, whereas some public TCRs were present in many individuals. In a later analysis, most CMV-associated TCR beta chains were found to appear HLA-restricted, with HLA associations seemingly driven largely by CMV exposure. Specific HLA alleles were associated with 16,951 TCR beta sequences at a false discovery rate of 0.05 in a later analysis. For the cohort, immune exposure information was limited to CMV serostatus. Because the 87-base-pair reads could not distinguish some IMGT-functional V segments, including TRBV6-2 and TRBV6-3, those segments were excluded. A further reported finding was that TCR beta sequences accurately predicted the HLA-A and HLA-B alleles for most subjects in the first cohort. Correlated functional status among segregating V segments might be attributable to linkage disequilibrium, but an unknown experimental factor could not be ruled out. Compared with equally common non-associated chains, HLA-associated TCR beta chains in a later analysis were more clonally expanded and had lower generation probabilities. This cohort had only TCR beta chains sequenced, and the lack of alpha or paired-chain data limited which features could be detected. Because HLA typing was missing for some donors at each locus, association tests included only the typed subset. In an earlier analysis of around 600 of the donors, most TCR beta V segments were observed in productive rearrangements about 87% or about 30% of the time, broadly matching IMGT annotations. Compared with the approximately 720-donor mean, donors in an Asian-associated ancestry cluster had fewer N-insertions in productive TCRs, according to a later genetic analysis. Several of the top co-occurrence clusters appeared to be linked to parvovirus B19, influenza, CMV and Epstein-Barr virus, according to a later analysis. The study listed 150 to 200 TCR beta chains as associated with cytomegalovirus. A few of the identified cytomegalovirus-associated TCR beta chains were confirmed in vitro to be specific for cytomegalovirus antigens. Assigning TCR associations to individual alleles was difficult when HLA alleles, especially DR and DQ, strongly co-occurred. In a later analysis, the rate of TCR association differed among HLA loci, with DRB1 alleles having the most associated TCRs and HLA-C alleles having the fewest. Cytomegalovirus status was reported to be diagnosed by the classifier with high specificity and sensitivity in both the original and validation cohorts.

Recombination linked TRBV5-1 to TRBJ2-5; 7 bases in the middle match TRBD1. The sequencing input was PBMCs. The source is a woman younger than 35 in good health and CMV-seropositive. The nucleotides read TGCGCCAGCAGCTTGGGGGACAGCTCGGCCTCGATTCCGTACTTC. It translates to CASSLGDSSASIPYF.